This TCR beta chain derives from a study of spatial heterogeneity in lung cancer. The sample's time point: sample taken at primary tumor resection. No cells were sorted before sequencing. The whole RNA sequenced was extracted from tumor, nontumor lung or frozen PBMC. Samples were donated by 72 untreated early-stage non-small cell lung cancer patients. Looked up from germline, CDR1 is KGHDR and CDR2 is SFDVKD. The V end lost 1 base, the J end lost 5 bases, and 12 bases lay between the germline ends. This CDR3 has 15 residues. Every TCR cDNA molecule carried a tag that served as a unique molecular identifier. One entry per CDR3 protein results from TCRdb running MiXCR on the 5' RACE reads. Of more than 75,000 distinct CDR3 sequences listed, 10% to 15% are singletons. This clonotype was observed a few times.

The clonotype originates from a male donor with early-stage non-small cell lung cancer. This chain joins TRBV24-1 and TRBJ2-3, with D perhaps matching TRBD1 (5 bases). This material consisted of PBMCs, taken at surgery. This chain's CDR3 is CATSDLNAQGDTQYF. CDR3 nucleotides: TGTGCCACCAGTGATTTAAATGCCCAGGGAGATACGCAGTATTTT.